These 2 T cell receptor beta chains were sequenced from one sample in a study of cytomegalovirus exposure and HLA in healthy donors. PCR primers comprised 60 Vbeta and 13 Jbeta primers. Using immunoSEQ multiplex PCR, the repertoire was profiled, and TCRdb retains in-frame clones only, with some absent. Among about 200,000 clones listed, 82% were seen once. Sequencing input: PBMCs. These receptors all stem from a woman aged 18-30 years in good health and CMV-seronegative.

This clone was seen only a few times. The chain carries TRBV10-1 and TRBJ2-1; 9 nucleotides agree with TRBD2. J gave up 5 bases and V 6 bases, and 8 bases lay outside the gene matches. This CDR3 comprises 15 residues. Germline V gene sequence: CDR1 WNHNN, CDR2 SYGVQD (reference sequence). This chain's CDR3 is CASSPGLARNNEQFF. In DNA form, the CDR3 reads TGCGCCAGCAGCCCCGGACTAGCGAGAAACAATGAGCAGTTCTTC.

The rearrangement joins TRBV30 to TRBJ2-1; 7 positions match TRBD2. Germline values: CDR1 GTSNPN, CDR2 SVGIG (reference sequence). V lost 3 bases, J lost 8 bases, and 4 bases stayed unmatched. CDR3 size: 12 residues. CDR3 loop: CAWSPAGHEQFF. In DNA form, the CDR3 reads TGTGCCTGGAGCCCAGCGGGGCATGAGCAGTTCTTC.